This TCR beta chain was profiled in a study of human T cells and chemical hapten exposure. General study points: No shift was seen in TCRs above 1 in 1000 frequency with DPC sensitization. PT1 expanded TCR counts and patch test score correlated positively.

MiXCR was run by TCRdb on the RACE reads, yielding one entry per CDR3 protein. The sample records 380,000 or so distinct CDR3 sequences, about 4.8% being singletons. The time point denotes: patch test 1, 2 weeks after DPC sensitization. The treatment is: therapeutic diphenylcyclopropenone sensitization with weekly scalp DPC. CDR3 length: 14 amino acids. Trimming removed 1 base at V and 5 bases at J, with 10 bases between. Germline V gene sequence: CDR1 SEHNR, CDR2 FQNEAQ (reference sequence). Many counts were recorded for this clonotype. Its antigen is still unknown. This chain connects TRBV7-9 to TRBJ2-3, with a tentative D call TRBD2 (6 bases). This clonotype originated in a woman between 45 and 60 years old with alopecia areata. Some clones in this sample may be carry-over from other donors' samples. The input for sequencing was whole blood, taken in connection with sensitization to the hapten diphenylcyclopropenone (DPC). The CDR3 sequence is CASSLGISGDTQYF. The DNA of the CDR3 is TGTGCCAGCAGCTTAGGGATTAGCGGAGATACGCAGTATTTT.